This T cell receptor beta chain is from a study of cytomegalovirus exposure and HLA in healthy donors (dated 2017 in TCRdb). For the study in its entirety: In an earlier analysis of fewer than 750 of the donors, 276 Gb of sequence data and 100 million or so unique TCR beta sequences from roughly 190 million T cells were reported. The study combined high-throughput TCR immunosequencing, statistical association of individual TCRs with disease status, and machine learning to predict cytomegalovirus infection status. Donor age, sex, ethnicity and CMV serostatus were compiled together with the repertoire data. Roughly five DR-DQ haplotypes were treated as single units for association and clustering because of strong linkage in the cohort. Rather than using new phenotypic data, the later analysis identified candidate immune exposures from TCR beta sequences and from how often those sequences occurred across donors. An earlier analysis of around 640 of the donors used high-throughput TCR beta sequencing to judge whether each TCR beta V gene segment behaved as functional or pseudogenic. An early release covering roughly 580 HLA-typed donors comprised about 300 gigabases of sequencing data and 85 million to 100 million unique TCR sequences. All discovery cohort repertoires had been generated on a single sequencing platform. Among the roughly 370 genotyped donors, around 79% belonged to the genetic ancestry cluster associated with self-reported Caucasian donors. In a later analysis, previously published TCR beta repertoires from 670 or so donors were re-analyzed and high-resolution HLA genotyping was added so that TCR occurrence patterns could be studied. A later genetic analysis took genome-wide SNP genotypes for about three fifths of the 666 donors and used that subset as a discovery cohort. The study was designed to test whether signatures of past pathogen exposure could be identified by cataloging public T cell receptors. The T cell repertoires of 666 subjects were profiled by immunosequencing and related to cytomegalovirus serostatus. Across roughly 420 genotyped donors of the cohort, an average of about 200,000 unique TCR beta nucleotide sequences per donor were sequenced, and 15% to 20% of those sequences were non-productive. Class I and class II HLA loci were covered by the typing at four-digit resolution. The number of donors typed differed by locus, with about 629-630 for A, B, C, DRB1 and DQB1, 522 for DQA1, nearly 610 for DPA1, and around 460 for DPB1. Besides the first cohort of 550 to 750 subjects, a separate validation cohort made up of 120 or so different subjects was used.

In total, around 600 healthy bone marrow donors made up the cohort. At the time of sampling, every cohort member was nominally healthy, though immune exposures that went unrecorded were likely present. The donor was CMV seropositive and belonged to the group of 250 to 300 seropositive cohort members. A peripheral blood sample was provided by each donor, and peripheral blood mononuclear cells were used for TCR beta sequencing. Genomic DNA extraction from the blood cell samples was performed with the Qiagen DNeasy Blood Extraction Kit. Libraries were made using the immunoSEQ multiplex PCR assay. For the multiplex PCR, a mixture combining 60 forward primers for TCR Vbeta segments and 13 reverse primers for TCR Jbeta segments was used. Amplification of the CDR3 region of rearranged TCR beta genes was performed with a multiplex PCR assay on genomic DNA. The amplified TCR beta libraries were sequenced on the Illumina HiSeq System as 87-base-pair reads. The original pipeline was this. A later analysis counted around 72 million unique TCR beta chains across the approximately 700 repertoires, and 10 million to 12 million of these chains were shared by at least two donors. A nearest-neighbor algorithm error-corrected the raw reads and collapsed the reads into unique sequences, merging closely related sequences to remove PCR and sequencing errors. Alignment of CDR3 sequences to IMGT reference sequences was used to assign V, D and J gene segments. Each retained sequence needed at least a six-nucleotide match to both a V gene segment and a J gene segment. A rearrangement counted as productive if the CDR3 had no stop codons and remained in frame with V and J, and every other rearrangement counted as non-productive. Following IMGT convention, CDR3 was defined as the stretch from the second conserved V-encoded cysteine up to the conserved J-encoded phenylalanine. The earlier analysis of about 620 of the donors excluded sequences that lacked an unambiguous match to a single V gene segment. In an earlier analysis of almost 600 of the donors, a V segment was called functional when productive rearrangements were above 56.7%, and segregating when the standard deviation between donors exceeded 5%. To diagnose cytomegalovirus status from the catalog of TCR beta chain sequences, a statistical classification framework was built. A later analysis assigned V and J genes by comparing TCR nucleotide sequences with IMGT/GENE-DB human TR gene sequences. In a later analysis, CDR3 sequences and most-parsimonious VDJ recombination scenarios were assigned using the TCRdist pipeline. A later analysis defined each TCR beta chain by its CDR3 amino acid sequence plus V-gene family, and excluded reads lacking a unique V-gene family. To address suspected cross-contamination and a sequencing artifact, a later analysis removed over 500 highly shared, low-generation-probability nucleotide sequences. For each public chain, a later analysis derived a clonal expansion index from normalized ranks of inferred template counts within each repertoire. A later analysis computed generation probabilities with a VDJ recombination model fitted to out-of-frame rearrangements, and checked the results against IGoR. Hypergeometric tests were used in a later analysis to score TCR-TCR, TCR-HLA and TCR-CMV co-occurrence, with a repertoire-size bias correction applied to the TCR pairs. False discovery rates were estimated in a later analysis by permuting HLA or CMV assignments 20 times. In a later analysis, co-occurring TCRs were grouped with DBSCAN, and TCRdist sequence similarity was added when clustering was performed within HLA-allele-positive subsets. Co-occurrence clustering excluded repertoires with fewer than 30,000 or more than 120,000 public chains, plus five with anomalous nucleotide sharing. The source is immuneACCESS, and TCRdb retained only in-frame sequences with V and J called. Part of the clones is not carried over; for the studies checked, unresolved V genes explain less than half of this, and the remainder is unexplained. That table furnishes V, J and clone size, whereas the DNA furnished D and trimming. This sample holds 50,000 to 80,000 clones; over 70% were observed only once. The ten largest clonotypes hold more than 4.5% of the sample.

Of note for this clone: Which antigen it targets is not known. Base qualities were left out, and no much larger clone turns up one base away.

The germline V and J ends show losses of 3 bases and 5 bases respectively, and no gene match explains 12 bases of the junction. As encoded in the germline V gene, CDR1 is SGHAT while CDR2 is FQNNGV. The CDR3 has 17 amino acids, counting the end cysteine and phenylalanine. The read is trimmed to its CDR3 DNA, 51 bases read in frame from base 1. Findings and caveats that apply to the study as a whole: Across donors, most TCR sequences were observed very rarely, whereas some public TCRs were present in many individuals. The only immune exposure information available for the cohort was CMV serostatus. In a later analysis, some 18,000 TCR beta sequences were associated with specific HLA alleles at a false discovery rate of 0.05. Assigning TCR associations to individual alleles was difficult when HLA alleles, especially DR and DQ, strongly co-occurred. Compared with the approximately 670-donor mean, donors in an Asian-associated ancestry cluster had fewer N-insertions in productive TCRs, according to a later genetic analysis. V-gene and J-gene trimming of TCR beta chains was associated with a missense DCLRE1C variant in a later genetic analysis, and the association was replicated in an independent cohort. Cytomegalovirus status was reported to be diagnosed by the classifier with high specificity and sensitivity in both the original and validation cohorts. A later analysis found that most CMV-associated TCR beta chains appeared HLA-restricted, with HLA associations seemingly driven largely by CMV exposure. In vitro tests confirmed that a few of the cytomegalovirus-associated TCR beta chains recognize cytomegalovirus antigens. Because HLA typing was missing for some donors at each locus, association tests included only the typed subset. According to a later analysis, parvovirus B19, influenza, CMV and Epstein-Barr virus appeared linked to several top co-occurrence clusters. The authors suggested that the approach could potentially be generalized to other disease states and immunological phenotypes. In an earlier analysis of a few hundred of the donors, most TCR beta V segments were observed in productive rearrangements about 90% or about 30% of the time, broadly matching IMGT annotations. Some IMGT-functional V segments, including TRBV6-2 and TRBV6-3, could not be told apart with the 87-base-pair reads, so those segments were excluded. A further reported finding was that TCR beta sequences accurately predicted the HLA-A and HLA-B alleles for most subjects in the first cohort. According to a later analysis, TCR association rates differed among HLA loci, with DRB1 alleles showing the most associated TCRs and HLA-C alleles showing the fewest. Linkage disequilibrium might explain the correlated functional status among segregating V segments, but an unknown experimental factor could not be ruled out. Because counts were too low, seventeen rarely observed V segments, including chromosome 9 orphons, were excluded from the earlier analysis of around 640 of the donors. In a later analysis, HLA-associated TCR beta chains were found to be more clonally expanded and to have lower generation probabilities than equally common non-associated chains. A total of about 180 TCR beta chains were listed by the study as associated with cytomegalovirus. Roughly uniform sequencing depth across donors was assumed in presence/absence analyses, although this assumption may not hold. A group of highly shared sequence variants was considered likely to be a technical artifact of the sequencing pipeline. Only TCR beta chains were sequenced in this cohort, and the absence of alpha or paired-chain data limited detectable features.

The receptor was derived from a male donor in good health and CMV-seropositive. Sequences were obtained from PBMCs. In this chain, TRBV11-2 is recombined with TRBJ2-5; 10 nucleotides in the junction match TRBD2. At the DNA level, the sequence is TGTGCCAGCAGCTTGGGGGAAGAGGGACTAGCGAGGGAGACCCAGTACTTC. Translated, this is CASSLGEEGLARETQYF.